A selection of T cell receptor beta chains follows, all from one sample in a study of T cell responses to AZD1222 COVID-19 vaccine. Clones were sequenced by immunoSEQ multiplex PCR, and TCRdb holds only the in-frame ones, with some missing. The sample includes some 200,000 clones, approximately 91% of them seen just once. Specimen: peripheral blood, collected on day 0 of AZD1222 vaccination. Receptors originate from an adult in good health. The CDR3 runs from the conserved cysteine through the conserved F or W. D genes are given only for firm matches. Clone size, where shown, is once, few, many, or a class for clones that have expanded.

D: .
V: TRBV6-2/TRBV6-3
J: TRBJ2-7
size: few
CDR3: CASSDTRIPYEQYF
DNA: TGTGCCAGCAGCGATACGAGAATCCCCTACGAGCAGTACTTC

D: .
V: TRBV7-9
J: TRBJ1-3
size: once
CDR3: CASSLVSTANTIYF
DNA: TGTGCCAGCAGCTTAGTGTCGACAGCAAACACCATATATTTT

D: TRBD1
V: TRBV7-9
J: TRBJ1-5
size: .
CDR3: CASSTTGGGQPQHF
DNA: TGTGCCAGCAGCACCACAGGGGGCGGACAGCCCCAGCATTTT

D: .
V: TRBV11-2
J: TRBJ2-3
size: .
CDR3: CASSSGSGDTQYF
DNA: TGTGCCAGCAGCTCGGGTAGCGGCGATACGCAGTATTTT

D: TRBD1
V: TRBV11-2
J: TRBJ1-2
size: .
CDR3: CASSLRDRGYTF
DNA: TGTGCCAGCAGCTTAAGGGACAGGGGCTACACCTTC

D: TRBD1
V: TRBV6-5
J: TRBJ2-7
size: .
CDR3: CASSTRWQGADEQYF
DNA: TGTGCCAGCAGTACAAGGTGGCAGGGGGCAGACGAGCAGTACTTC

D: TRBD1
V: TRBV29-1
J: TRBJ2-3
size: .
CDR3: CSGKQGSTDTQYF
DNA: TGCAGCGGAAAACAGGGGAGCACAGATACGCAGTATTTT

D: TRBD1
V: TRBV7-3
J: TRBJ1-1
size: .
CDR3: CASSLGRGRRMNTEAFF
DNA: TGTGCCAGCAGCTTAGGCAGGGGGCGTCGGATGAACACTGAAGCTTTCTTT

D: .
V: TRBV12-5
J: TRBJ1-2
size: .
CDR3: CASGLDRGGDYGYTF
DNA: TGTGCTAGTGGTTTAGATCGGGGGGGCGACTATGGCTACACCTTC

D: .
V: TRBV18
J: TRBJ1-3
size: few
CDR3: CASSLPRAGSSGNTIYF
DNA: TGTGCCAGCTCACTTCCCAGGGCGGGGAGCTCTGGAAACACCATATATTTT

D: .
V: TRBV7-6
J: TRBJ1-5
size: .
CDR3: CASRRPYRCNQPQHF
DNA: TGTGCCAGCAGAAGGCCATACCGATGCAATCAGCCCCAGCATTTT

D: .
V: TRBV12-5
J: TRBJ2-2
size: few
CDR3: CASGGDGTHVYGELFF
DNA: TGTGCTAGTGGAGGGGACGGGACCCATGTTTACGGGGAGCTGTTTTTT

D: .
V: TRBV5-1
J: TRBJ2-3
size: .
CDR3: CASSWGTTTDTQYF
DNA: TGCGCCAGCAGCTGGGGGACGACCACAGATACGCAGTATTTT

D: .
V: TRBV3-1/TRBV3-2
J: TRBJ1-2
size: .
CDR3: CASSQDGWVNGYTF
DNA: TGTGCCAGCAGCCAAGATGGGTGGGTTAATGGCTACACCTTC

D: .
V: TRBV6-1
J: TRBJ1-2
size: .
CDR3: CASSEAHRDGYTF
DNA: TGTGCCAGCAGTGAAGCCCACAGGGACGGCTACACCTTC

D: TRBD1
V: TRBV5-1
J: TRBJ1-1
size: .
CDR3: CASSTDGQGATEAFF
DNA: TGCGCCAGCAGCACCGACGGCCAGGGGGCCACTGAAGCTTTCTTT

D: TRBD2
V: TRBV7-2
J: TRBJ2-5
size: once
CDR3: CASSFREGGETQYF
DNA: TGTGCCAGCAGCTTCCGGGAGGGGGGAGAGACCCAGTACTTC

D: TRBD2
V: TRBV6-1
J: TRBJ2-2
size: .
CDR3: CASSEGGGMAGELFF
DNA: TGTGCCAGCAGTGAAGGGGGAGGGATGGCCGGGGAGCTGTTTTTT

D: TRBD1
V: TRBV9
J: TRBJ2-7
size: .
CDR3: CASSDPGQGGVQYF
DNA: TGTGCCAGCAGTGACCCGGGACAGGGTGGCGTGCAGTACTTC

D: TRBD1
V: TRBV28
J: TRBJ2-7
size: .
CDR3: CASSPTGGSYEQYF
DNA: TGTGCCAGCAGTCCGACAGGGGGCTCCTACGAGCAGTACTTC

D: .
V: TRBV27
J: TRBJ2-3
size: .
CDR3: CASSLRERDTQYF
DNA: TGTGCCAGCAGTTTAAGGGAAAGGGATACGCAGTATTTT

D: .
V: TRBV4-1
J: TRBJ1-3
size: .
CDR3: CASSQGGGGPGNTIYF
DNA: TGCGCCAGCAGCCAAGGGGGCGGGGGGCCTGGAAACACCATATATTTT

D: .
V: TRBV7-3
J: TRBJ1-4
size: many
CDR3: CASSPWVATNEKLFF
DNA: TGTGCCAGCAGCCCGTGGGTTGCAACTAATGAAAAACTGTTTTTT

D: .
V: TRBV18
J: TRBJ1-6
size: .
CDR3: CASSPPGALPLHF
DNA: TGTGCCAGCTCACCACCGGGCGCTCTGCCCCTCCACTTT

D: .
V: TRBV6-6
J: TRBJ1-5
size: .
CDR3: CATVGVDYSNQPQHF
DNA: TGTGCCACCGTAGGGGTCGACTATAGCAATCAGCCCCAGCATTTT

D: .
V: TRBV19
J: TRBJ1-2
size: .
CDR3: CASSPRGGGYTF
DNA: TGTGCCAGTAGCCCTCGTGGGGGGGGCTACACCTTC